A single sample is the source of the 32 T cell receptor beta chains below, sequenced in a study of blood T cell repertoires in COVID-19. Libraries were prepared by immunoSEQ multiplex PCR; TCRdb keeps only in-frame clonotypes and omits some of them. This repertoire shows under 250,000 clones, nearly 90% found once; its top ten account for around 4.2%. Sequenced input: PBMCs or T cells enriched from blood (not recorded which). These receptors were collected from a woman aged 25-40 years with acute COVID-19.

The chain couples TRBV5-8 to TRBJ2-1, with 10 bases that match TRBD2. Germline CDR1 SGHTS, CDR2 YDEGEE. There are 15 residues in the CDR3. The CDR3 region is CASLRAGGYYNEQFF. CDR3 nucleotide sequence: TGTGCGAGTCTTCGAGCGGGGGGGTACTACAATGAGCAGTTCTTC.

The V and J genes are TRBV5-4 and TRBJ1-2; weak D call: TRBD1 (6 bases). CDR1 is SGHNT and CDR2 is YYREEE in the germline V gene (reference sequence). The CDR3 is 16 residues long. The V gene lost 3 bases and the J gene lost 5 bases, with 20 bases spanning the gap. The CDR3 bases are TGTGCCAGCAGCTGGGGGCCCACGGGACACCCTTATGGCTACACCTTC. Its translation: CASSWGPTGHPYGYTF. The complete variable domain, with remaining parts taken from reference TRBV5-4 and TRBJ1-2, reads ETGVTQSPTHLIKTRGQQVTLRCSSQSGHNTVSWYQQALGQGPQFIFQYYREEENGRGNFPPRFSGLQFPNYSSELNVNALELDDSALYLCASSWGPTGHPYGYTFGSGTRLTVV.

The chain has TRBV19 and TRBJ1-3; D is possibly TRBD1 (6 bases). With 5 bases removed from V and 0 bases from J, the gap between germline ends came to 14 bases. The length of the CDR3 is 16 residues. Per the germline V gene, CDR1 is LNHDA and CDR2 is SQIVND (reference sequence). CDR3 sequence reads: CASSSPRDNSGNTIYF. The CDR3 bases are TGTGCCAGTAGTTCCCCCCGGGACAACTCTGGAAACACCATATATTTT.

The rearrangement links TRBV19 to TRBJ1-2; D possibly corresponds to TRBD1 (6 bases). The germline gives CDR1 LNHDA, CDR2 SQIVND (reference sequence). This CDR3 has 16 amino acids. Trimming left V 3 bases short and J 0 bases short, with 14 bases between. The CDR3 sequence: CASSMTGGPANYGYTF. In DNA, the CDR3 is TGTGCCAGTAGTATGACAGGTGGCCCTGCTAACTATGGCTACACCTTC.

J is TRBJ1-4 and V is TRBV28; 7 bases map to TRBD1. CDR1 is MDHEN and CDR2 is SYDVKM in the germline V gene. V gave up 4 bases and J gave up 4 bases; unmatched junction bases: 6. The CDR3 is 15 amino acids. CDR3 coding DNA: TGTGCCAGCAGTTCCCCGGGACAGAATAATGAAAAACTGTTTTTT. Amino acid sequence: CASSSPGQNNEKLFF.

The chain uses TRBV4-3 and TRBJ2-3; TRBD2 matches 14 bases. The V and J ends lost 0 bases and 11 bases, in that order; junction bases with no gene match: 10. The germline V gene has CDR1 LGHNA and CDR2 YSLEER. CDR3 length: 17 amino acids. DNA for the CDR3: TGCGCCAGCAGCCAAGATCGACTAGCGGGGGGGCCCGTTAAGCAGTATTTT. Translation: CASSQDRLAGGPVKQYF.

This clone was seen once. V and J are TRBV4-1 and TRBJ1-1, with 7 bases identical to TRBD1. Germline V gene sequence: CDR1 MGHRA, CDR2 YSYEKL. The CDR3 contains 16 residues. The V gene end was trimmed by 4 bases and the J gene end by 2 bases; junction bases not matched to a gene: 10. The DNA of the CDR3 is TGCGCCAGCAGCCTTATCGGACAGGCGATTAACACTGAAGCTTTCTTT. It encodes CASSLIGQAINTEAFF.

As DNA, the CDR3 is TGTGCCAGCACCCTAAGACTTGGGTTTGAAAAACTGTTTTTT. The encoded protein is CASTLRLGFEKLFF. V gene TRBV6-5 combines with J gene TRBJ1-4; D unclear. CDR3 size: 14 residues. Germline V gene data show CDR1 as MNHEY and CDR2 as SVGAGI. Trimming took 7 bases from V and 7 from J, leaving 16 bases between them.

This clone showed up just once. The chain has TRBV18 and TRBJ1-2, with 12 nucleotides matching TRBD1. Germline V gene lookup returns CDR1 KGHSH and CDR2 LQKENI. This CDR3 has 15 residues. V was clipped by 6 bases and J by 7 bases; unmatched bases: 9. The CDR3 DNA follows: TGTGCCAGCTCTCCTCCGGGACAGGGGGCCTTTGGCTACACCTTC. Amino acid sequence: CASSPPGQGAFGYTF.

The rearrangement joins TRBV12-2 to TRBJ1-5. TRBV12-2 has pseudogene status. The CDR3 sequence is 10 residues long. CDR3 sequence (DNA): TGTGCAAGTTGCGATCAGCCCCAGCATTTT. It translates to CASCDQPQHF.

The chain recombines TRBV10-3 with TRBJ2-7; 9 positions agree with TRBD1. The germline V gene encodes CDR1 ENHRY and CDR2 SYGVKD. There are 14 residues in the CDR3. Trimming took 7 bases from V and 2 from J; bases not matched to a gene: 6. The CDR3 protein is CAITPGQGTYEQYF. CDR3 bases: TGTGCCATCACCCCGGGACAGGGAACCTACGAGCAGTACTTC.

V usage is TRBV7-9 and J usage is TRBJ1-6; the match to TRBD1 covers 10 bases. CDR1 and CDR2 from the germline V gene are SEHNR and FQNEAQ (reference sequence). Losses at the gene ends were 5 bases for V and 4 bases for J; bases not matched to a gene: 2. CDR3 length: 15 amino acids. CDR3 sequence (DNA): TGTGCCAGCAGCGGGACAGGGGAATATAATTCACCCCTCCACTTT. Protein: CASSGTGEYNSPLHF.

V usage is TRBV7-3 and J usage is TRBJ2-5; tentative D call: TRBD2 (7 bases). Deletions cut 2 bases from V and 9 bases from J, with 13 bases between. From germline, CDR1 is SGHTA and CDR2 FQGTGA. This CDR3 is 13 amino acids long. The CDR3 region has the DNA TGTGCCAGCAGCTTATCGGGGGGCCCGTCCCAGTACTTC. As protein: CASSLSGGPSQYF.

The chain couples TRBV6-1 to TRBJ2-1; a possible D gene is TRBD2 (6 bases). The CDR3 is 15 residues long. The ends were cut back, 3 bases at V and 1 base at J, with 10 bases in the middle. From germline, CDR1 is MNHNS and CDR2 SASEGT. The CDR3 reads CASSDDGGSYNEQFF. CDR3 DNA sequence: TGTGCCAGCAGTGACGACGGGGGATCCTACAATGAGCAGTTCTTC.

The rearrangement links TRBV5-1 to TRBJ2-7; 8 positions agree with TRBD1. This CDR3 spans 17 amino acids. From germline, CDR1 is SGHRS and CDR2 YFSETQ. V lost 0 bases, J lost 1 base, and 9 bases stayed unmatched. CDR3 in DNA: TGCGCCAGCAGCTTGGGGATACCGGGACAGGAGTCCTACGAGCAGTACTTC. It yields the protein CASSLGIPGQESYEQYF.

V is TRBV27 and J is TRBJ1-1; D remains unclear. Germline CDR1 reads MNHEY; CDR2 reads SMNVEV (reference sequence). CDR3 length equals 13 residues. Trimming stripped 6 bases from V and 2 bases from J, with 10 bases between. The CDR3: CASSRRYNTEAFF. The CDR3 nucleotides read TGTGCCAGCAGCAGGCGATACAACACTGAAGCTTTCTTT.

The rearrangement uses TRBV25-1 and TRBJ2-3, with 11 bases aligning to TRBD2. In germline, CDR1 is MGHDK, CDR2 SYGVNS. V gave up 4 bases and J gave up 1 base; unmatched junction bases: 1. The CDR3 has 15 amino acids. The CDR3 here is CASSASGGRTDTQYF. The CDR3 DNA reads TGTGCCAGCAGTGCTAGCGGGGGGCGCACAGATACGCAGTATTTT.

The chain uses TRBV5-1 and TRBJ1-2, with TRBD1 identical over 7 bases. V lost 4 bases and J lost 4; bases outside the gene matches: 10. The germline gives CDR1 SGHRS, CDR2 YFSETQ. The CDR3 runs 15 residues. The CDR3 region is CASSLFQGESYGYTF. The CDR3 DNA reads TGCGCCAGCAGCCTTTTCCAGGGGGAATCCTATGGCTACACCTTC. Using reference TRBV5-1 and TRBJ1-2 for the parts outside the CDR3, the full variable domain is KAGVTQTPRYLIKTRGQQVTLSCSPISGHRSVSWYQQTPGQGLQFLFEYFSETQRNKGNFPGRFSGRQFSNSRSEMNVSTLELGDSALYLCASSLFQGESYGYTFGSGTRLTVV.

The CDR3 DNA sequence: TGTGCCAGCACCAGCGGACTAGCGGGGGGTACCGGGGAGCTGTTTTTT. Its translation: CASTSGLAGGTGELFF. This chain links TRBV4-2 with TRBJ2-2, with 14 bases matching TRBD2. The CDR3 spans 16 residues. Germline V gene sequence: CDR1 LGHNA, CDR2 YNFKEQ. V dropped 7 bases and J dropped 5; count of bases not matched to a gene: 6.

The V and J genes are TRBV2 and TRBJ1-6; 8 positions agree with TRBD1. J was trimmed by 7 bases and V by 4 bases; bases with no gene match: 6. CDR3 length: 15 amino acids. The germline V gene has CDR1 SNHLY and CDR2 FYNNEI. DNA of the CDR3: TGTGCCAGCAGTGGGACAGGGAACAGGAATTCACCCCTCCACTTT. Its translation: CASSGTGNRNSPLHF.

The V gene is TRBV5-1, the J gene TRBJ2-7; 7 bases agree with TRBD2. Germline V CDR1 and CDR2: SGHRS, YFSETQ. The CDR3 totals 13 residues. V lost 4 bases, J lost 2 bases, and 3 bases stayed unmatched. The chain's CDR3 is CASSLSGPYEQYF. In nucleotides, the CDR3 is TGCGCCAGCAGCCTTAGCGGGCCCTACGAGCAGTACTTC.

V is TRBV27 and J is TRBJ1-2; D remains unclear. Germline values: CDR1 MNHEY, CDR2 SMNVEV (reference sequence). The CDR3 covers 14 residues. Trimming left V 6 bases short and J 6 bases short, with 17 bases between. The CDR3 spells CASSDGVMRDGYTF. CDR3 nucleotide sequence: TGTGCCAGCAGCGACGGGGTAATGAGGGATGGCTACACCTTC.

The genes are TRBV12-5 and TRBJ1-6, with 7 nucleotides matching TRBD1. The germline V gene encodes CDR1 LGHNT and CDR2 FRNRAP. V shed 8 bases, J shed 6 bases, and the junction held 13 bases outside the gene matches. There are 16 residues in the CDR3. The CDR3 region has the DNA TGTGCTAGTATGAGCGAGGGACAGTTATTTAATTCACCCCTCCACTTT. This codes for CASMSEGQLFNSPLHF.

This clone appeared many times. This sequence joins TRBV28 and TRBJ2-1; no definite D call. Trimming removed 6 bases at V and 6 bases at J, with 12 bases between. From germline, CDR1 is MDHEN and CDR2 SYDVKM. The CDR3 has 13 residues. The CDR3 bases are TGTGCCAGCAGCTTACAGTTTCGCAATGAGCAGTTCTTC. It codes for CASSLQFRNEQFF.

The CDR3 sequence is CAWNTGTGNTGYTF. The CDR3 DNA reads TGTGCCTGGAATACAGGGACAGGGAATACTGGCTACACCTTC. The chain uses TRBV30 and TRBJ1-2; 9 bases match TRBD1. V dropped 4 bases and J dropped 7; count of bases not matched to a gene: 10. Looked up from germline, CDR1 is GTSNPN and CDR2 is SVGIG (reference sequence). The CDR3 extends over 14 amino acids.

This chain uses TRBV19 with TRBJ2-7; TRBD1 aligns across 9 bases. Germline CDR1 LNHDA, CDR2 SQIVND (reference sequence). J was trimmed by 4 bases and V by 3 bases; bases with no gene match: 7. This CDR3 comprises 15 residues. The CDR3 is CASSMAGGQGYEQYF. In DNA form, the CDR3 reads TGTGCCAGTAGTATGGCCGGGGGACAGGGATACGAGCAGTACTTC.

This chain uses TRBV6-5 with TRBJ1-2; weak D call: TRBD1 (6 bases). From germline, CDR1 is MNHEY and CDR2 SVGAGI. There are 13 residues in the CDR3. Trimming shortened V by 10 bases and J by 8 bases, and 20 bases separated the two germline ends. As DNA, the CDR3 is TGTGCCATCCGGGGGGACAAGGCGAGGGGCTACACCTTC. Amino acids: CAIRGDKARGYTF.

Only one count was recorded for this clone. CDR3 sequence reads: CASSLLGTGERSPLHF. The CDR3, as DNA: TGTGCCAGCAGCTTACTTGGGACAGGGGAACGTTCACCCCTCCACTTT. The rearrangement uses TRBV7-2 and TRBJ1-6; TRBD1 agrees at 10 bases. This CDR3 contains 16 residues. Looked up from germline, CDR1 is SGHTA and CDR2 is FQGNSA. J lost 9 bases, V lost 2 bases, and 7 bases had no gene match.

The CDR3 nucleotides are TGTGCCAGCCACGGACAGGGGATTAACAATGAGCAGTTCTTC. Its translation is CASHGQGINNEQFF. The chain employs TRBV3-1 (or the pseudogene TRBV3-2) and TRBJ2-1, with 9 bases fitting TRBD1. The CDR3 has 14 residues. Unmatched junction bases numbered 7, after V lost 8 bases and J lost 5 bases. Germline loops: CDR1 LGHDT, CDR2 YNNKEL (reference sequence).

This clone was observed a single time. V and J are TRBV30 and TRBJ1-4, with unresolved D. The length of the CDR3 is 14 residues. CDR1 and CDR2 from the germline V gene are GTSNPN and SVGIG (reference sequence). Trimming cost V 0 bases and J 4 bases, with 9 bases left between them. CDR3 bases: TGTGCCTGGAGTGTCGGCGGAAGTAATGAAAAACTGTTTTTT. This encodes CAWSVGGSNEKLFF.

CDR3 in DNA: TGCGCCAGCAGCCGCGACCCATTTAGCGATGAGCAGTTCTTC. Protein product: CASSRDPFSDEQFF. V is TRBV5-1 and J is TRBJ2-1, with D maybe TRBD2 (5 bases). With 4 bases removed from V and 8 bases from J, the gap between germline ends came to 16 bases. This CDR3 contains 14 residues. Germline lookup yields CDR1 SGHRS and CDR2 YFSETQ.

This clone was observed a single time. The chain has TRBV7-9 and TRBJ1-6; 9 bases map to TRBD1. Germline CDR1 is SEHNR and CDR2 is FQNEAQ (reference sequence). The CDR3 loop spans 15 amino acids. V was clipped by 5 bases and J by 7 bases; unmatched bases: 6. As DNA, the CDR3 is TGTGCCAGCAGCGTCGCCGGGACAGGGAATTCACCCCTCCACTTT. Protein product: CASSVAGTGNSPLHF.